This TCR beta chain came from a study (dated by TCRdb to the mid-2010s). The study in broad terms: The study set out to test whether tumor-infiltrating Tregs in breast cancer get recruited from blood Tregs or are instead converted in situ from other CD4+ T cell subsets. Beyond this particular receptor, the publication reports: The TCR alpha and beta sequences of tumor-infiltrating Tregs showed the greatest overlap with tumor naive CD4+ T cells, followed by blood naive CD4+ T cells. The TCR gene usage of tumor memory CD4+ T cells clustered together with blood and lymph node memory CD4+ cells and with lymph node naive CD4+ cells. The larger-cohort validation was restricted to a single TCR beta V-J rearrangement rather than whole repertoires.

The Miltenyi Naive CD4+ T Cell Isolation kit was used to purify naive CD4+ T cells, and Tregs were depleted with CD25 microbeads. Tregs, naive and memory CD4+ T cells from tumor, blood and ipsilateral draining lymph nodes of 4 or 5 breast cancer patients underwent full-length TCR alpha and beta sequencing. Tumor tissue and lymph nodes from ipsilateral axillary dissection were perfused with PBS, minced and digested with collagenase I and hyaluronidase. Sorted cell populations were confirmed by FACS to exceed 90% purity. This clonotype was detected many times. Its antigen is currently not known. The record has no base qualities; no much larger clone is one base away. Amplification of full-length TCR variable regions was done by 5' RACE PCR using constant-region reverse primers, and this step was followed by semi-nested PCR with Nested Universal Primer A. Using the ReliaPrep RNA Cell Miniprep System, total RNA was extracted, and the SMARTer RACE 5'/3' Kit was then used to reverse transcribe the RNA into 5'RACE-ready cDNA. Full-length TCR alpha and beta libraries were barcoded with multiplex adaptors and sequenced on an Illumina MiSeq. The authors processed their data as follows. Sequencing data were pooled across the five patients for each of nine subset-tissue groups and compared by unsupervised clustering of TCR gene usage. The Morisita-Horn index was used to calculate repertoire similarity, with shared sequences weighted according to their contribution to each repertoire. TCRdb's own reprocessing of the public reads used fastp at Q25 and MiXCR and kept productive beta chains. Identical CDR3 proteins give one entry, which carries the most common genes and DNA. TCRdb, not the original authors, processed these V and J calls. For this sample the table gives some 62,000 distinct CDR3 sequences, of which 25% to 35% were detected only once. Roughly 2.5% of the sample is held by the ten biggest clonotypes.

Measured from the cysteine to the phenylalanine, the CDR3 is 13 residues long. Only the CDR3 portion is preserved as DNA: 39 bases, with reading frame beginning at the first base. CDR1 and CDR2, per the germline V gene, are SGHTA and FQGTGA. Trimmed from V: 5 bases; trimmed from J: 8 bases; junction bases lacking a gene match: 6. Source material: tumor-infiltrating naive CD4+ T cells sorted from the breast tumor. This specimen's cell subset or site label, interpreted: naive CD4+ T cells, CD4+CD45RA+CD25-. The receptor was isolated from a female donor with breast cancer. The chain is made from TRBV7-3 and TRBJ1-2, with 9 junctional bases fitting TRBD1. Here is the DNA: TGTGCCAGCAGCCCTGGGACAGGGAGAGGCTACACCTTC. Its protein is CASSPGTGRGYTF.